The 9 T cell receptor beta chains in this list originate from one sample, sequenced in a study of cytomegalovirus exposure and HLA in healthy donors. PCR primers comprised 60 Vbeta and 13 Jbeta primers. Here immunoSEQ multiplex PCR was the method, and the copy in TCRdb shows in-frame clones only, minus some. There are 95,000 to 150,000 clones in the sample, with under 3.5% held by the top ten. Specimen: PBMCs. The receptors derive from a man aged 25-40 years in good health and CMV-seronegative.

V gene TRBV7-2 combines with J gene TRBJ1-2; D is ambiguous. The germline gives CDR1 SGHTA, CDR2 FQGNSA. V lost 5 bases, J lost 0 bases, and 13 bases lay in between. CDR3 length: 15 residues. The CDR3 DNA reads TGTGCCAGCAGCACCGGCGGAGTAGCTAACTATGGCTACACCTTC. Amino acid sequence: CASSTGGVANYGYTF.

The rearrangement uses TRBV11-1 and TRBJ2-1; D perhaps matches TRBD1 (7 bases). This CDR3 is 15 amino acids long. From germline, CDR1 is SGHAT and CDR2 FQDESV (reference sequence). Trimming left V 8 bases short and J 2 bases short, with 16 bases between. CDR3 protein: CASASGQGAYNEQFF. CDR3 nucleotides: TGTGCCAGCGCCAGCGGGCAGGGGGCCTACAATGAGCAGTTCTTC.

This chain's CDR3 is CATSRGGARTDTEAFF. The CDR3 coding sequence is TGTGCCACCAGCAGAGGGGGAGCGAGAACGGACACTGAAGCTTTCTTT. The chain joins TRBV15 to TRBJ1-1; no clear D. CDR1 is LNHNV, CDR2 YYDKDF, per germline (reference sequence). The CDR3 consists of 16 residues. V lost 1 base, J lost 3 bases, and 15 bases lay in between.

The V and J genes are TRBV11-2 and TRBJ1-3; 7 bases match TRBD1. With V trimmed by 5 bases and J by 0 bases, 7 bases remained unmatched. The CDR3 contains 16 residues. Germline CDR1 is SGHAT and CDR2 is FQNNGV. The DNA of the CDR3 is TGTGCCAGCAGCCAACAGGGGCCCCGCTCTGGAAACACCATATATTTT. Encoded protein: CASSQQGPRSGNTIYF.

The rearrangement links TRBV28 to TRBJ1-2; a possible D gene is TRBD1 (5 bases). The germline CDR1 and CDR2 sequences are MDHEN and SYDVKM. Trimming left V 10 bases short and J 0 bases short, with 12 bases between. The CDR3 runs to 13 residues. CDR3 amino acids: CANQDTSNYGYTF. For the CDR3, the DNA is TGTGCCAACCAGGACACCTCTAACTATGGCTACACCTTC.

The chain employs TRBV27 and TRBJ2-1; TRBD1 aligns across 7 bases. Trimming at V came to 5 bases and at J to 5 bases, leaving 9 bases not matched to a gene. This CDR3 spans 15 amino acids. Germline lookup yields CDR1 MNHEY and CDR2 SMNVEV (reference sequence). The CDR3 here is CASSLAGGYDNEQFF. The CDR3 nucleotides read TGTGCCAGCAGTCTTGCAGGGGGTTACGACAATGAGCAGTTCTTC.

V gene TRBV19 combines with J gene TRBJ2-7; 9 positions agree with TRBD1. The CDR3 loop spans 15 amino acids. Germline V lookup: CDR1 LNHDA, CDR2 SQIVND (reference sequence). The J segment lost 4 bases and the V segment lost 4 bases, leaving 8 bases of the junction unmatched. The CDR3 bases are TGTGCCAGTAGTACCCTCGTCGGGACAGGGTACGAGCAGTACTTC. Its translation is CASSTLVGTGYEQYF.

Turning to this clone: Other DNA sequences in this specimen translate into the identical CDR3. This chain uses TRBV11-2 with TRBJ2-1, with TRBD2 matching over 8 bases. CDR3 length: 13 amino acids. Trimming at V came to 4 bases and at J to 6 bases, leaving 2 bases not matched to a gene. The germline gives CDR1 SGHAT, CDR2 FQNNGV. The CDR3 is CASSSGLANEQFF. The DNA of the CDR3 is TGTGCCAGCAGCTCAGGACTAGCCAATGAGCAGTTCTTC.

V usage is TRBV30 and J usage is TRBJ2-7, with 9 nucleotides matching TRBD2. The V gene's germline CDR1 is GTSNPN and CDR2 SVGIG (reference sequence). J lost 4 bases, V lost 4 bases, and 14 bases had no gene match. The CDR3 spans 16 residues. The CDR3 bases are TGTGCCTGGATTCCCCGGCTAGCGGGAAGGCTGTACGAGCAGTACTTC. Encoded protein: CAWIPRLAGRLYEQYF. The full variable domain, rest sourced from reference TRBV30 and TRBJ2-7, is SQTIHQWPATLVQPVGSPLSLECTVEGTSNPNLYWYRQAAGRGLQLLFYSVGIGQISSEVPQNLSASRPQDRQFILSSKKLLLSDSGFYLCAWIPRLAGRLYEQYFGPGTRLTVT.